This record looks at one T cell receptor (beta chain) sequence and its context. The source of the sample is a study of T cell responses to AZD1222 COVID-19 vaccine. The CDR3 runs 13 residues. J was trimmed by 9 bases and V by 4 bases; bases with no gene match: 6. Repertoires were generated with immunoSEQ multiplex PCR, while TCRdb's copy carries only in-frame clones and drops some. The sample lists roughly 120,000 clones; 80% to 90% were seen once. The clonotype originates from an adult who received the AZD1222 COVID-19 vaccine. The rearrangement joins TRBV12-3 or TRBV12-4 to TRBJ2-4, with 7 bases that match TRBD2. Specimen: peripheral blood, collected 28 days after the second AZD1222 dose. This chain's CDR3 is CASSWTRRGIQYF. CDR3 bases: TGTGCCAGCAGTTGGACTAGGCGGGGCATTCAGTACTTC.